This T cell receptor beta chain was captured in a study of T-cell memory formation after mild COVID-19. Whole-study findings and limits: Contracting clones localized mainly to CM and EM when CD4+ and mainly to EMRA when CD8+.

Libraries for TCRalpha and TCRbeta carried sample barcodes and unique molecular identifiers via 5'RACE. One entry per CDR3 protein results from TCRdb running MiXCR on the 5' RACE reads. The sample contains 140,000 or so distinct CDR3 sequences, 19% of which appear only once. Points on this clonotype: The antigen is not known.

CDR3 size: 16 residues. The V segment lost 6 bases and the J segment 2 bases; nucleotides outside the gene matches: 5. Looked up from germline, CDR1 is LNHDA and CDR2 is SQIVND (reference sequence). The sequenced sample was PBMCs or a T cell subset sorted from them (not recorded which). This chain connects TRBV19 to TRBJ2-4; TRBD1 matches at 12 bases. This TCR came from an adult woman who had mild COVID-19 (a few samples of this study predate the infection). Cell type and time point are not known. The CDR3 bases are TGTGCCAGTAGGACGGGACAGGGGGCAACCAAAAACATTCAGTACTTC. This encodes CASRTGQGATKNIQYF.